This entry concerns a single TCR beta chain. This clonotype was detected ten times or more. Its antigen remains unidentified. One base away there is no much larger clone; base qualities are not given. From a lookup of the germline V gene, CDR1 and CDR2 are SQVTM and ANQGSEA. Trimming takes 7 bases from V and 0 bases from J, and the germline ends sit 18 bases apart. CDR3 length: 15 amino acids, cysteine to phenylalanine. The DNA shown is the 45-base CDR3, in frame from base 1. The sample comes from a study of read filtering for tumor transcriptome and immune sequencing (dated by TCRdb to 2020 to 2021). For context, the study as a whole: The cohort had roughly 17 male and 14 female patients with a mean age of about 66 years, ranging from 47 to 80. By revised international staging, roughly 8 patients were R-ISS I, some 16 were R-ISS II and roughly 7 were R-ISS III. After DNase treatment, whole-transcriptome libraries were prepared with the TruSeq RNA Access Library Prep Kit. Per sample, about 4.05 to 10.27 million TCR-region mapped reads were obtained with IR-seq, compared with only roughly 85 to 1,300 with RNA-seq. TCR repertoires obtained by targeted immune repertoire sequencing and by bulk whole-transcriptome sequencing performed on the same bone marrow samples were compared. One of the main goals was to work out a read-filtering strategy for immune repertoire data, in particular whether clonotypes backed by only a single read should be removed.

The Immunoverse kit was used to build TCR libraries from 400 ng RNA, with molecular barcoded adaptors covering alpha/delta and beta/gamma chains. The same RNA used for transcriptome sequencing was used for TCR library preparation. An Illumina HiSeq 4000 with 2 x 150 cycles was used to sequence the TCR libraries. From the authors' description of their analysis: With MiXCR, TCR reads were aligned to human V, D, J and C references and assembled into CDR3 clonotypes, with quality filtering and error correction included. Clonotype counts and gene usage diversity were analyzed with the tcR package in R. Raw mapping reads were checked after the RNA-seq reads had been mapped by STAR aligner version 2.5.3a onto the human GRCh37 genome. To test how sequencing depth affected the clonotypes detected, IR-seq fastq files were randomly downsampled with Seqtk 1.3. The raw public reads went through TCRdb reprocessing: fastp at Q25, MiXCR clone calling, in-frame beta chains kept. Every distinct CDR3 protein forms one entry, paired with its most common genes and DNA. TCRdb assigned the V and J calls; the authors' analysis was not used. The sample table holds more than 100,000 distinct CDR3 sequences, of which approximately 12% were seen once. Together, the top ten hold about 11% of the sample.

Study-wide conclusions, independent of this receptor: The correlation between IR-seq and RNA-seq shared clonotype proportions rose when single-read clonotypes were removed. IR-seq captured clonotypes at much higher depth and more reliably than RNA-seq, and smaller IR-seq throughput sufficed to identify most shared clonotypes. The sorted CD138-negative fraction was a mixed bone marrow immune population, not purified T cells. Single-read clonotypes made up about four fifths of clonotypes but about 3.6% of total reads in IR-seq, and under 75% of clonotypes and around 45% of reads in RNA-seq.

Bone marrow was sampled from every patient at the time of active disease. Bone marrow mononuclear cells were isolated by Ficoll-Hypaque density gradient centrifugation. Myeloma plasma cells were removed and CD138-negative cells were obtained by negative selection following labeling with CD138 magnetic microbeads on a MACS separator. The purity of the isolated cells was checked by flow cytometry with CD138 antibodies on an Attune NxT. Total RNA was extracted with TRIzol reagent and quantified with a NanoDrop spectrophotometer. For each patient, paired RNA-seq and IR-seq were run on the CD138-negative bone marrow sample from that patient.

The sequence was obtained from a donor aged 40 or over with multiple myeloma. The rearrangement joined TRBV29-1 to TRBJ2-5; the D segment might be TRBD1 or TRBD2, since each matches 5 bases. Material for sequencing was a population of CD138-negative cells sorted from bone marrow. This sample's cell subset or site label indicates: bone marrow mononuclear cells depleted of CD138+ plasma/myeloma cells by negative magnetic selection. The nucleotides read TGCAGCGCTAAAACCGGGACCTCGTACCAAGAGACCCAGTACTTC. This translates into CSAKTGTSYQETQYF.